The next 15 T cell receptor beta chains were all read from a single sample in a study of CD8+CD57+ T cells in acquired aplastic anemia. TCR beta VDJ combinations and CDR3 sequences were profiled from genomic DNA. TCRdb passed the reads through MiXCR, listing each CDR3 protein once. This sample carries roughly 180,000 distinct CDR3 sequences, 40% to 55% of them seen once, and the ten largest clones take under 3.5%. Sequencing input: sorted CD4+, CD8+, or CD8+CD57+ T cells (not recorded which) from PBMCs. All receptors come from a human donor in good health.

This clonotype was seen more than once but under ten times. The V gene is TRBV18, the J gene TRBJ1-4; no clear D gene. Trimming took off 5 bases at V and 8 bases at J, with 6 bases between the two ends. Germline assignment: CDR1 KGHSH and CDR2 LQKENI. This CDR3 has 11 residues. The CDR3 bases are TGTGCCAGCTCATCGGGGGAAAAACTGTTTTTT. The encoded protein is CASSSGEKLFF.

This clonotype was seen at least ten times. CDR3 nucleotides: TGTGCCAGCAGTTTATGGGGGGCTGAAGCTTTCTTT. Amino acids: CASSLWGAEAFF. The chain has TRBV12-3 or TRBV12-4 and TRBJ1-1, with D possibly being TRBD1 (5 bases). V dropped 2 bases and J dropped 6 bases, with 7 bases sitting between them. The length of the CDR3 is 12 residues.

At least ten counts were recorded for this clonotype. The chain links TRBV9 to TRBJ2-1; 7 bases agree with TRBD2. CDR1 and CDR2 (germline): SGDLS, YYNGEE. The CDR3 is 16 residues long. The J segment lost 9 bases and the V segment lost 0 bases, leaving 12 bases of the junction unmatched. In nucleotides, the CDR3 is TGTGCCAGCAGCGTAGGCCATCGGGGGGAGGTCGGTGAGCAGTTCTTC. Translating it yields CASSVGHRGEVGEQFF.

There are many counts of this clonotype. The chain combines TRBV20-1 with TRBJ1-6; D perhaps matches TRBD1 (5 bases). The germline CDR1 and CDR2 sequences are DFQATT and SNEGSKA (reference sequence). This CDR3 has 14 residues. Trimming cost V 2 bases and J 6 bases, with 11 bases left between them. CDR3 sequence: CSARQGTVNSPLHF. As DNA, the CDR3 is TGCAGTGCTAGACAAGGGACGGTTAATTCACCCCTCCACTTT.

This clonotype has at least ten counts. The chain joins TRBV7-1 to TRBJ2-3, with 12 nucleotides matching TRBD2. TRBV7-1 is given ORF status, its function remaining uncertain. The CDR3 has 19 residues. With V trimmed by 6 bases and J by 4 bases, 17 bases remained unmatched. The CDR3 here is CASSSGLAGRAMRSDTQYF. In nucleotides, the CDR3 is TGTGCCAGCAGTTCTGGACTAGCGGGACGGGCCATGCGGTCAGATACGCAGTATTTT.

With regard to this clonotype: This could be a read error, since a much larger clone is one nucleotide away. Since the CDR3 does not end with the conserved phenylalanine or tryptophan, this likely comes from a read error. The chain combines TRBV5-1 with TRBJ2-1; D is unclear. The germline V gene has CDR1 SGHRS and CDR2 YFSETQ. V lost 4 bases and J 0 bases, leaving 14 bases between the germline ends. The CDR3 runs 16 residues. The chain's CDR3 is CASSPVLIRSYNEQFL. The CDR3 region has the DNA TGCGCCAGCAGCCCCGTTCTCATACGCTCCTACAATGAGCAGTTCCTC.

The chain employs TRBV6-1 and TRBJ1-1, with 11 positions matching TRBD1. Germline V gene lookup returns CDR1 MNHNS and CDR2 SASEGT. The CDR3 totals 15 residues. V gave up 7 bases and J gave up 4 bases; unmatched junction bases: 8. This CDR3 reads CASIRDRGAGTEAFF. For the CDR3, the DNA is TGTGCCAGCATCCGGGACAGGGGGGCGGGCACTGAAGCTTTCTTT.

The V gene is TRBV2, the J gene TRBJ2-3; 8 bases line up with TRBD2. Germline loops: CDR1 SNHLY, CDR2 FYNNEI. Trimming took 7 bases from V and 0 from J; bases not matched to a gene: 6. The CDR3 contains 15 residues. The CDR3 spells CASKIAGISTDTQYF. CDR3 sequence (DNA): TGTGCCAGCAAGATAGCGGGGATCAGCACAGATACGCAGTATTTT.

The V gene is TRBV10-2, the J gene TRBJ1-5, with a tentative D call TRBD1 (5 bases). CDR1 and CDR2 (germline): WSHSY, SAAADI. V was clipped by 0 bases and J by 4 bases, with 7 bases between them. The CDR3 has 14 amino acids. The CDR3 spells CASSESTGNQPQHF. The CDR3 bases are TGCGCCAGCAGTGAGTCTACAGGTAATCAGCCCCAGCATTTT.

This clonotype was counted once. J is TRBJ2-5 and V is TRBV18; no clear D. The CDR3 runs 14 residues. V lost 2 bases and J lost 5, with 12 bases in between. Germline V gene sequence: CDR1 KGHSH, CDR2 LQKENI. The CDR3 reads CASSPAGQAETQYF. DNA for the CDR3: TGTGCCAGCTCACCAGCCGGGCAGGCGGAGACCCAGTACTTC.

The V call is TRBV2, the J call TRBJ1-1; 7 nucleotides line up with TRBD1. This CDR3 comprises 16 residues. The germline gives CDR1 SNHLY, CDR2 FYNNEI. V gave up 0 bases and J gave up 10 bases; unmatched junction bases: 14. Here the CDR3 DNA reads TGTGCCAGCAGTGAAGCGGAGACAGGGATTGTAAGGGCAGCTTTCTTT. Translation: CASSEAETGIVRAAFF.

There are many counts of this clonotype. V and J are TRBV7-9 and TRBJ2-7; D perhaps matches TRBD1 (6 bases). This CDR3 has 14 residues. Germline-derived CDR1 and CDR2 are SEHNR and FQNEAQ (reference sequence). Trimming pared 7 bases from V and 2 bases from J, leaving 15 bases between. CDR3 nucleotide sequence: TGTGCCAGCACTAACGGACAGCCAACCTACGAGCAGTACTTC. Its translation: CASTNGQPTYEQYF.

V is TRBV29-1 and J is TRBJ2-5; TRBD2 is a possible D gene (5 bases). Between the trimmed V and J ends, which lost 8 bases and 1 base, there was a span of 17 bases. This CDR3 region has 14 residues. In germline, CDR1 is SQVTM, CDR2 ANQGSEA. The CDR3: CSTRIPGIQETQYF. The CDR3 DNA is TGCAGCACCCGAATCCCGGGGATCCAAGAGACCCAGTACTTC.

This rearrangement joins TRBV7-2 to TRBJ2-2, with D unclear. This CDR3 contains 14 residues. With 1 base removed from V and 6 bases from J, the gap between germline ends came to 9 bases. The V gene's germline CDR1 is SGHTA and CDR2 FQGNSA. This chain's CDR3 is CASSLGPLAGELFF. The CDR3 DNA sequence: TGTGCCAGCAGCTTAGGGCCCCTCGCCGGGGAGCTGTTTTTT.

The rearrangement links TRBV9 to TRBJ1-1; tentatively, D is TRBD1 (5 bases). This CDR3 spans 14 amino acids. Germline-derived CDR1 and CDR2 are SGDLS and YYNGEE. Trimming took off 6 bases at V and 0 bases at J, with 12 bases between the two ends. The CDR3: CASMRGGMNTEAFF. The CDR3 DNA reads TGTGCCAGCATGAGGGGTGGGATGAACACTGAAGCTTTCTTT.